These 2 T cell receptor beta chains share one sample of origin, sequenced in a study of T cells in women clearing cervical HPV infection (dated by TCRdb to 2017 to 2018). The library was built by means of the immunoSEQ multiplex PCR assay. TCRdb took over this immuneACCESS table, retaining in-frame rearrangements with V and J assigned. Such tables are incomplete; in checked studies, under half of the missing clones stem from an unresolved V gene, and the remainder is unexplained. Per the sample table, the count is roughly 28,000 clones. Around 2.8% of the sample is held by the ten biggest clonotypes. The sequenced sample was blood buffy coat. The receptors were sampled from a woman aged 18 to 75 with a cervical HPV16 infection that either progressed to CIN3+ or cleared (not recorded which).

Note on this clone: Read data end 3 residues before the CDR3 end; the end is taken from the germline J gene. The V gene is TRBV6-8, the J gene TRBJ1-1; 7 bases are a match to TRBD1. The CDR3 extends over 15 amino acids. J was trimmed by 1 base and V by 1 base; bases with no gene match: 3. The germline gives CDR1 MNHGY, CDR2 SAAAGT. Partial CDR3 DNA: TGTGCCAGCAGTTACTTACAGGGGTGGAACACTGAA. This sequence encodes CASSYLQGWNTE. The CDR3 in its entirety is CASSYLQGWNTEAFF.

The covered CDR3 bases are TGCAGCGTCGCTTCCGGGACAGCGAACACCGGGGAG. Protein sequence: CSVASGTANTGE. The entire CDR3 protein is CSVASGTANTGELFF. The chain uses TRBV29-1 and TRBJ2-2; 7 bases are a match to TRBD1. The CDR3 is cut off 3 residues early in the read; its end comes from the germline J gene. The germline V gene has CDR1 SQVTM and CDR2 ANQGSEA. CDR3 length: 15 residues. V gave up 6 bases and J gave up 0 bases; unmatched junction bases: 7.